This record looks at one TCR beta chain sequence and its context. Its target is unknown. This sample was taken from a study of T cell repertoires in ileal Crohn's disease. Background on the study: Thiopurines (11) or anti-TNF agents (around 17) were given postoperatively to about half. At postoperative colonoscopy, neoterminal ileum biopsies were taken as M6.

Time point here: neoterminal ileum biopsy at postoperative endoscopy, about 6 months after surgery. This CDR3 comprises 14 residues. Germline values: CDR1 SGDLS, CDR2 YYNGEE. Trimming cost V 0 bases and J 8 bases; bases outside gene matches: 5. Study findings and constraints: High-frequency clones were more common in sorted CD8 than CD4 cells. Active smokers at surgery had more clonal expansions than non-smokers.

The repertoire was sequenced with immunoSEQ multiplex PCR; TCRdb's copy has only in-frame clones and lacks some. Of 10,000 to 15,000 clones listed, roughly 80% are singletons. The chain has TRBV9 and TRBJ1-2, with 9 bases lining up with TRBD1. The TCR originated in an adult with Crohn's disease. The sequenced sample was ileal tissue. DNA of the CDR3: TGTGCCAGCAGCGTAGGGACAGGGGTAGAGGGCTACACCTTC. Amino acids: CASSVGTGVEGYTF.